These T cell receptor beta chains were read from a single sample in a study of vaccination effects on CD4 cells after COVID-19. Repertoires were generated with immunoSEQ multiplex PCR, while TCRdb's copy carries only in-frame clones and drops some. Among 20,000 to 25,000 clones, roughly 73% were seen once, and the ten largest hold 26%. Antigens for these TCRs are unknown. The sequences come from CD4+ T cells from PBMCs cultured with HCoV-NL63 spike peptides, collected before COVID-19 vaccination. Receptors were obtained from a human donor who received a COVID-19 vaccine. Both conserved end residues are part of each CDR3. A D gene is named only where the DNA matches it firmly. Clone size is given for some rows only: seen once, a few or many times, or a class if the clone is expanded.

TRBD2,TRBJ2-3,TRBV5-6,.,TGTGCCAGCAGCCTGGGGACTAGCGGCTCCACAGATACGCAGTATTTT,CASSLGTSGSTDTQYF
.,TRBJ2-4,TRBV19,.,TGTGCCAGTAGTGAACAGGGAGTAGCCAAAAACATTCAGTACTTC,CASSEQGVAKNIQYF
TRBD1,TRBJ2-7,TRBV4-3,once,TGCGCCAGCAGCCAAGAAGGGGGGACAGGGTTCGACGAGCAGTACTTC,CASSQEGGTGFDEQYF
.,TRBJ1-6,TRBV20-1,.,TGCAGTGCTAGTAACCAGGGCTCCTATAATTCACCCCTCCACTTT,CSASNQGSYNSPLHF
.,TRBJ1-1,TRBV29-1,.,TGCAGCGTTGGACAGGCGGCTGAAGCTTTCTTT,CSVGQAAEAFF
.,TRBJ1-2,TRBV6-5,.,TGTGCCAGCAGGGGGACGGAAAGCTATGGCTACACCTTC,CASRGTESYGYTF
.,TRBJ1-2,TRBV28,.,TGTGCCAGCAGTTTACTCCAGTATGGCTACACCTTC,CASSLLQYGYTF
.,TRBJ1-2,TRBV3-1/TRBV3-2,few,TGTGCCAGCAGCCTTGGCGGGAGCTATGGCTACACCTTC,CASSLGGSYGYTF
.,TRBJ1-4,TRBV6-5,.,TGTGCCAGCAGTTACGACGGGGTCAGGGAAAAACTGTTTTTT,CASSYDGVREKLFF
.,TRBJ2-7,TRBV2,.,TGTGCCAGCACCATGGACAGCTACGAGCAGTACTTC,CASTMDSYEQYF
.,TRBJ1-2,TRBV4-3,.,TGCGCCAGCAGCCAAGGTCTGGAAGACTATGGCTACACCTTC,CASSQGLEDYGYTF
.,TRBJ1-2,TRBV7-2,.,TGTGCCAGCAGTCCGTGGGGAGGGGGTTATGGCTACACCTTC,CASSPWGGGYGYTF
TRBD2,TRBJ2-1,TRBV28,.,TGTGCCAGCAGTTCACTAGCGGGAGGGCCGAATGAGCAGTTCTTC,CASSSLAGGPNEQFF
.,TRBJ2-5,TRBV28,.,TGTGCCAGCAGTTCTGGCGACTACCAAGAGACCCAGTACTTC,CASSSGDYQETQYF
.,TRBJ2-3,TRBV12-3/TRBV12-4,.,TGTGCCAGCAGCGCCCTACGCACAGATACGCAGTATTTT,CASSALRTDTQYF
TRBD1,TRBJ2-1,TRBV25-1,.,TGTGCCAGCAGTAGGGGGCTCTACAATGAGCAGTTCTTC,CASSRGLYNEQFF
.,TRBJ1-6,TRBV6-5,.,TGTGCCAGCAGCGGGATGGGGTACCCAAATTCACCCCTCCACTTT,CASSGMGYPNSPLHF
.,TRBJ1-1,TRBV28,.,TGTGCCAGCAGTTTAAGGGGGGGGACTTTCTTT,CASSLRGGTFF
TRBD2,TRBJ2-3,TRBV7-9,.,TGTGCCAGCAGCTCACTAGCGGGGGGGCACATAGATACGCAGTATTTT,CASSSLAGGHIDTQYF
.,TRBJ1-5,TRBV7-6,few,TGTGCCAGCAGCTTAGCGGGGGCAGGGAATAGCAATCAGCCCCAGCATTTT,CASSLAGAGNSNQPQHF
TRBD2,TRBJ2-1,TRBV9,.,TGTGCCAGCAGCGTAGTAGTAGCGGGAGTTCCCAATGAGCAGTTCTTC,CASSVVVAGVPNEQFF
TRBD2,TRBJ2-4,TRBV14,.,TGTGCCAGCAGCCTTAGCGGGAAAGGGAACATTCAGTACTTC,CASSLSGKGNIQYF
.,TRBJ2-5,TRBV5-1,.,TGCGCCAGCAGCTTGGATCCGGGGAAGACCCAGTACTTC,CASSLDPGKTQYF
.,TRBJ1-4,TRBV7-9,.,TGTGCCAGCAGCTTAGCGGGCGTGGCAGATGAAAAACTGTTTTTT,CASSLAGVADEKLFF
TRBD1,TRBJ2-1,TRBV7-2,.,TGTGCCAGCAGCTTAAATTTGGGACAGGGGTACAATGAGCAGTTCTTC,CASSLNLGQGYNEQFF
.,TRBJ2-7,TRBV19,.,TGTGCCAGTAGTATTGGCGTAGGCCCCTACGAGCAGTACTTC,CASSIGVGPYEQYF
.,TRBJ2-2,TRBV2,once,TGTGCCGGCCGGAAACTAGCTCTAACCGGGGAGCTGTTTTTT,CAGRKLALTGELFF
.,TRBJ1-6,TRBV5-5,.,TGTGCCAGCAGCTTGAGGCAGGGGTTCAATTCACCCCTCCACTTT,CASSLRQGFNSPLHF
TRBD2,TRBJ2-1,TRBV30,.,TGTGCCTGGAGTCTAGCGGGCCTGAGCTCCTACAATGAGCAGTTCTTC,CAWSLAGLSSYNEQFF
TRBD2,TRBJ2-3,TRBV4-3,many,TGCGCCAGCAGCCAAGGACTAGCGGGGGGGCCGGGGGATACGCAGTATTTT,CASSQGLAGGPGDTQYF
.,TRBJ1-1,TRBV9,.,TGTGCCAGCAGCGTAGTAGGCCAGAACACTGAAGCTTTCTTT,CASSVVGQNTEAFF
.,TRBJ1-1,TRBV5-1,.,TGCGCCAGCAGCTTGGAGGCAGGTTCAGCTGAAGCTTTCTTT,CASSLEAGSAEAFF
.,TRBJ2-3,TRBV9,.,TGTGCCAGCAGCTACTCCGAGGGACGGAGCACAGATACGCAGTATTTT,CASSYSEGRSTDTQYF
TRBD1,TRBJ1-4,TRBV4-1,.,TGCGCCAGCAGCCTGGGACAGCTTAATGAAAAACTGTTTTTT,CASSLGQLNEKLFF
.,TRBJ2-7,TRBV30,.,TGTGCCTGGAGTGACGGGACAAAGTACTTC,CAWSDGTKYF
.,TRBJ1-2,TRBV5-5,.,TGTGCCAGCAGCTTCGCCTTCGGGGGGACGAACTATGGCTACACCTTC,CASSFAFGGTNYGYTF
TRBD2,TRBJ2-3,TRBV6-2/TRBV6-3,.,TGTGCCAGCAGCCGCACTAGCGGCAACACAGATACGCAGTATTTT,CASSRTSGNTDTQYF
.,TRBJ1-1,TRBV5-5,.,TGTGCCAGCAGCTTGAGGGGGGCTGGTGAAGCTTTCTTT,CASSLRGAGEAFF
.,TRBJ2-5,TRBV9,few,TGTGCCAGCAGCGTCCAACCGGCGAGAGGGAAAGAGACCCAGTACTTC,CASSVQPARGKETQYF
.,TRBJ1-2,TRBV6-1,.,TGTGCCAGCAGTGAAGCTAACGGCTATGGCTACACCTTC,CASSEANGYGYTF